Described below is a single T cell receptor beta chain sequence and its context. Each CDR3 protein is one row after TCRdb ran MiXCR on the 5' RACE reads. The table records 50,000 to 55,000 distinct CDR3 sequences, over 12% of them present only once. This entry belongs to a study of T cells of healthy individuals. CDR3 length: 18 amino acids. Germline V gene lookup returns CDR1 SGHTA and CDR2 FQGNSA. V trimming: 4 bases; J trimming: 0 bases; junction bases outside the gene matches: 12. This chain uses TRBV7-2 with TRBJ2-7; 10 bases align to TRBD2. The TCR was taken from a human donor in good health. CDR3 sequence (DNA): TGTGCCAGCAGCTACATAGCGGGAGGCGCAACGGTCTCCTACGAGCAGTACTTC. Amino acids: CASSYIAGGATVSYEQYF.